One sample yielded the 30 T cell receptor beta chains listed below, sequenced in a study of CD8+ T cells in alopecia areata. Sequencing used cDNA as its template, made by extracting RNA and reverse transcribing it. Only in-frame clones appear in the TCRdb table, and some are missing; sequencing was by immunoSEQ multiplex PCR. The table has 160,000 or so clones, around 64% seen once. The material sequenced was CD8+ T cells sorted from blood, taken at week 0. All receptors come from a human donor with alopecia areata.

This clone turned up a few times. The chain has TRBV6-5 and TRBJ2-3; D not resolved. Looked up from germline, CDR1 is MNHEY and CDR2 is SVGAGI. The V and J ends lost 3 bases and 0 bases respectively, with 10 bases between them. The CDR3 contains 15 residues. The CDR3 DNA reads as TGTGCCAGCAGTTATACGCAAACTAGCACAGATACGCAGTATTTT. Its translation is CASSYTQTSTDTQYF.

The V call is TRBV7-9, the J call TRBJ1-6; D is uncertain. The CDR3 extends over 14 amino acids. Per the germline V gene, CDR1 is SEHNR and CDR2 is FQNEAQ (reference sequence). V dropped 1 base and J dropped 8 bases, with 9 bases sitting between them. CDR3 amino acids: CASSLGWMDSPLHF. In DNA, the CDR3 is TGTGCCAGCAGCTTAGGTTGGATGGATTCACCCCTCCACTTT.

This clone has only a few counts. The CDR3 bases are TGTGCCAGCAGCCCTGGGACCCGGAGATCACCCCTCCACTTT. Translated: CASSPGTRRSPLHF. This chain uses TRBV14 with TRBJ1-6; weak D call: TRBD1 (5 bases). This CDR3 comprises 14 residues. Germline V gene lookup returns CDR1 SGHDN and CDR2 FVKESK. Between the trimmed V and J ends, which lost 4 bases and 10 bases, there was a span of 14 bases.

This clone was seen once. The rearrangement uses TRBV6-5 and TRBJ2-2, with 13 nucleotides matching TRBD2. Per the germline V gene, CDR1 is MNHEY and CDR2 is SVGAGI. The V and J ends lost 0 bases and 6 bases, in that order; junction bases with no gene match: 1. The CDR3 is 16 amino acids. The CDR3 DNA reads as TGTGCCAGCAGTTACTCGGGACTAGCGGGGTCCGGGGAGCTGTTTTTT. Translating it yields CASSYSGLAGSGELFF.

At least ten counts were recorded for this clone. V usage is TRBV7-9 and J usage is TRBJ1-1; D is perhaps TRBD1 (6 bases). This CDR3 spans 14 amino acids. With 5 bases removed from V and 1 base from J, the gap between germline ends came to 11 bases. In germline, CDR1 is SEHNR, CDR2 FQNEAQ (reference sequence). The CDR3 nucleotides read TGTGCCAGCAGCGATGGACAGAAGAACACTGAAGCTTTCTTT. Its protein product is CASSDGQKNTEAFF.

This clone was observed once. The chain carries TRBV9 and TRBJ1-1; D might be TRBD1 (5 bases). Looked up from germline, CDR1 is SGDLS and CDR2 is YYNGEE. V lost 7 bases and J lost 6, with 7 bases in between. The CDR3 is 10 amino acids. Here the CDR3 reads CASEGAEAFF. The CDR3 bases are TGTGCCAGCGAAGGGGCTGAAGCTTTCTTT.

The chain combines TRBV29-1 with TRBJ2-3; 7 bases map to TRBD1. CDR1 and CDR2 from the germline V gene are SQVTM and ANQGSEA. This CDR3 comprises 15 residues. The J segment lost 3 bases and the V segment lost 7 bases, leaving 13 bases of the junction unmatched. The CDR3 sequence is CSADRTGFRTDTQYF. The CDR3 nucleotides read TGCAGCGCCGATCGGACAGGTTTTCGTACAGATACGCAGTATTTT.

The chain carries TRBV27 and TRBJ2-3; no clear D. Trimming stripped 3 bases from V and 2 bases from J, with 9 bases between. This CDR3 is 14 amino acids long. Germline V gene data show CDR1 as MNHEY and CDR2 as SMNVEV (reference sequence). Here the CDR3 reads CASSFRRTTDTQYF. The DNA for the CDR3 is TGTGCCAGCAGTTTTAGGCGGACCACAGATACGCAGTATTTT.

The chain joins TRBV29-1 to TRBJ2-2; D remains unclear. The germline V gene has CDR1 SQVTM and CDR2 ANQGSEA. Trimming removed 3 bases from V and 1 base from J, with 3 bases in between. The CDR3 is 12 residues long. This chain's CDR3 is CSVEGNTGELFF. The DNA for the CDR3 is TGCAGCGTTGAGGGGAACACCGGGGAGCTGTTTTTT.

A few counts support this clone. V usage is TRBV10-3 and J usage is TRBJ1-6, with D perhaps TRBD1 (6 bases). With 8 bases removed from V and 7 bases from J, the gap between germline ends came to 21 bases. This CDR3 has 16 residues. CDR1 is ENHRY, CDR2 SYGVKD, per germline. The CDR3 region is CAISLTGHPMNSPLHF. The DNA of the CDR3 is TGTGCCATCTCACTTACGGGACACCCTATGAATTCACCCCTCCACTTT.

The CDR3 sequence: CASSGRALKSAGTEAFF. The CDR3 DNA follows: TGTGCCAGTAGCGGGAGAGCCTTGAAGTCGGCGGGGACTGAAGCTTTCTTT. The chain joins TRBV19 to TRBJ1-1; D is unclear. The CDR3 loop spans 17 amino acids. Looked up from germline, CDR1 is LNHDA and CDR2 is SQIVND (reference sequence). V gave up 6 bases and J gave up 5 bases, with 25 bases separating them. The full variable domain, its missing parts supplied by reference TRBV19 and TRBJ1-1, is DGGITQSPKYLFRKEGQNVTLSCEQNLNHDAMYWYRQDPGQGLRLIYYSQIVNDFQKGDIAEGYSVSREKKESFPLTVTSAQKNPTAFYLCASSGRALKSAGTEAFFGQGTRLTVV.

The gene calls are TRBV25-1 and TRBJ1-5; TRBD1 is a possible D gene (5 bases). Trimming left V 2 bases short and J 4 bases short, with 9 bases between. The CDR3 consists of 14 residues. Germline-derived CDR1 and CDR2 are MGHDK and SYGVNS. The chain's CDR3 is CASSERGANQPQHF. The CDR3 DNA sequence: TGTGCCAGCAGTGAAAGAGGGGCGAATCAGCCCCAGCATTTT.

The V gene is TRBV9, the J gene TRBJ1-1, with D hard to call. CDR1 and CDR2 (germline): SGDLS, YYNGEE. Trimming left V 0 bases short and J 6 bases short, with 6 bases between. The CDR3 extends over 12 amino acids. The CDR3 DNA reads TGTGCCAGCAGCGTAGGGAGCTCTGAAGCTTTCTTT. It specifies CASSVGSSEAFF.

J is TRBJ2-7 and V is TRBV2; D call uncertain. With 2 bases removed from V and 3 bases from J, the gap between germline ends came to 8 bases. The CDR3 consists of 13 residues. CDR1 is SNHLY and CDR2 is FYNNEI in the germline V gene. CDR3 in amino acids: CASSERQYYEQYF. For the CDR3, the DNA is TGTGCCAGCAGTGAACGGCAGTACTACGAGCAGTACTTC.

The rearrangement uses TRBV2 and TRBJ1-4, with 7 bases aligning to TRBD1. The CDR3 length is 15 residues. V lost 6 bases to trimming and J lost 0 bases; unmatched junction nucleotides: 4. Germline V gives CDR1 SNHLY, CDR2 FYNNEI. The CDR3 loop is CASRGTAATNEKLFF. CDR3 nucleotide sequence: TGTGCCAGCAGAGGGACAGCCGCAACTAATGAAAAACTGTTTTTT.

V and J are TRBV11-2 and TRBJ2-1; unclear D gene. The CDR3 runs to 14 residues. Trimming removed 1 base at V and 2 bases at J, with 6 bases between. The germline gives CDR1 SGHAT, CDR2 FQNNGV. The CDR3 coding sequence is TGTGCCAGCAGCTTAGCTGGGACCTACAATGAGCAGTTCTTC. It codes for CASSLAGTYNEQFF.

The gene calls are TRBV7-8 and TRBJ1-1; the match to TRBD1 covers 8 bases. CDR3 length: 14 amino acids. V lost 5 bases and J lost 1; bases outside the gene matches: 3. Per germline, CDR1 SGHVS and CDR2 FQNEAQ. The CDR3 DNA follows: TGTGCCAGCAGCCTCGGACAGGGGAACACTGAAGCTTTCTTT. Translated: CASSLGQGNTEAFF.

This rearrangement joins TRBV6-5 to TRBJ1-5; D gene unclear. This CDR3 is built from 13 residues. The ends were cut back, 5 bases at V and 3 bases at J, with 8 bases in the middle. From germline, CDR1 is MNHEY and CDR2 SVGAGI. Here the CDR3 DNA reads TGTGCCAGCAGTCCCGGACCCAATCAGCCCCAGCATTTT. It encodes CASSPGPNQPQHF.

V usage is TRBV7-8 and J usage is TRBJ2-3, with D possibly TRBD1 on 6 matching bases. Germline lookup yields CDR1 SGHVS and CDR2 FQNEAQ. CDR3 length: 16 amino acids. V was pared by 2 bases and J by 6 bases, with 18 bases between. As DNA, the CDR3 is TGTGCCAGCAGCTTATCCCGCGCAGGGGAAATTGATACGCAGTATTTT. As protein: CASSLSRAGEIDTQYF.

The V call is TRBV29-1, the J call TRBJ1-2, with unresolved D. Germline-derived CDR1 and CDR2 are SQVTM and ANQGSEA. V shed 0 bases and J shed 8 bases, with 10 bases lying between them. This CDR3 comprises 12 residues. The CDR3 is CSVEEVVSGYTF. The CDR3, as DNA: TGCAGCGTTGAAGAGGTCGTCAGCGGCTACACCTTC.

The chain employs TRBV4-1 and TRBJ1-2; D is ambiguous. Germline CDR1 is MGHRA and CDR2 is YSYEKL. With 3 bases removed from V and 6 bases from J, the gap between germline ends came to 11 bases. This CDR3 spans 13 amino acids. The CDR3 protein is CASSHPGGNGYTF. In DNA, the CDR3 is TGCGCCAGCAGCCATCCGGGCGGAAATGGCTACACCTTC.

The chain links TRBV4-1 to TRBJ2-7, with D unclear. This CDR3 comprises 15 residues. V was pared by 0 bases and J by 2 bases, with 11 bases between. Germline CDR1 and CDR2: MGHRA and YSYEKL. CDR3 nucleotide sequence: TGCGCCAGCAGCCAAGATTGGGCAGGAGCCTACGAGCAGTACTTC. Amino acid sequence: CASSQDWAGAYEQYF.

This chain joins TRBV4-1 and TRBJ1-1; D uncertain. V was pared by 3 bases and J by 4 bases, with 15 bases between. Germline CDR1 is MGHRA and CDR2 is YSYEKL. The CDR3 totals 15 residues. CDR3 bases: TGCGCCAGCAGCCACTCTGAGGCCGCCGGCACTGAAGCTTTCTTT. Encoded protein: CASSHSEAAGTEAFF.

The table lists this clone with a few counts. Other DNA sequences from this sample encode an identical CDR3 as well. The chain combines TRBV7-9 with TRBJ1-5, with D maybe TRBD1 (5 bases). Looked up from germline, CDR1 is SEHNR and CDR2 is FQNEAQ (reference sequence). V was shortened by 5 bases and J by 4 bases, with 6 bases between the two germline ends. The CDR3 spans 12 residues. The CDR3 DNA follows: TGTGCCAGCAGCGACAGTAATCAGCCCCAGCATTTT. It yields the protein CASSDSNQPQHF. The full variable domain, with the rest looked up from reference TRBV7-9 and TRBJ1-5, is DTGVSQNPRHKITKRGQNVTFRCDPISEHNRLYWYRQTLGQGPEFLTYFQNEAQLEKSRLLSDRFSAERPKGSFSTLEIQRTEQGDSAMYLCASSDSNQPQHFGDGTRLSIL.

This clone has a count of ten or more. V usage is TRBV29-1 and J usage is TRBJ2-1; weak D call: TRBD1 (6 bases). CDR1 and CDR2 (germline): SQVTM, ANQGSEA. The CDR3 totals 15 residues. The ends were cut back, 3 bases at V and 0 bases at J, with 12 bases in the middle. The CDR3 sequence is CSVEPGESSYNEQFF. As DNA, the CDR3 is TGCAGCGTTGAGCCAGGGGAGAGCTCCTACAATGAGCAGTTCTTC.

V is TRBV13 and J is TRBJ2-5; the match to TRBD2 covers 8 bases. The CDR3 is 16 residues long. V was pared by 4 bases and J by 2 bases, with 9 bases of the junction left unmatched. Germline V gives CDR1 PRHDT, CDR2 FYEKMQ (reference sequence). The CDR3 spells CASSYPGGDEQETQYF. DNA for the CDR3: TGTGCCAGCAGCTACCCCGGGGGGGACGAGCAAGAGACCCAGTACTTC.

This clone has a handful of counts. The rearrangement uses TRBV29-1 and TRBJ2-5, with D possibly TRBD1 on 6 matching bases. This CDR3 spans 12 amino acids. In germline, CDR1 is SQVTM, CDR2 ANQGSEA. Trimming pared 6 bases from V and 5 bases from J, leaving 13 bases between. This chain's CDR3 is CSVTGMGETQYF. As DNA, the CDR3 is TGCAGCGTCACAGGGATGGGGGAGACCCAGTACTTC.

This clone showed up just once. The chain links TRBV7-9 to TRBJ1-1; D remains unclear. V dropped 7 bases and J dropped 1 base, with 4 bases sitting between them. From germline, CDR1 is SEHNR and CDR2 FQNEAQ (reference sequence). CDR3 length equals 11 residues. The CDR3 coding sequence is TGTGCCAGCATGAGGAACACTGAAGCTTTCTTT. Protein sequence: CASMRNTEAFF.

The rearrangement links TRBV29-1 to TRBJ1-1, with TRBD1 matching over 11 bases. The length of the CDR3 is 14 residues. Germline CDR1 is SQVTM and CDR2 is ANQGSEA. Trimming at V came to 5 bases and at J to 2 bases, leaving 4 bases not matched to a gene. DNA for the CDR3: TGCAGCGTTTGGGGGACAGGGGGTAACACTGAAGCTTTCTTT. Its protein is CSVWGTGGNTEAFF. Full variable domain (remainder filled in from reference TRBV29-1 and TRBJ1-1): SAVISQKPSRDICQRGTSLTIQCQVDSQVTMMFWYRQQPGQSLTLIATANQGSEATYESGFVIDKFPISRPNLTFSTLTVSNMSPEDSSIYLCSVWGTGGNTEAFFGQGTRLTVV.

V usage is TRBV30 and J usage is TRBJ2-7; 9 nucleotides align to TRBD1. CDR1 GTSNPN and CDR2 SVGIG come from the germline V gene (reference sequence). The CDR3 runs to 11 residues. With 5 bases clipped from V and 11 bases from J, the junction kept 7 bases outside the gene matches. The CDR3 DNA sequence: TGTGCCTGGGACTGGGACAGGGTAAAGTACTTC. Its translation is CAWDWDRVKYF.